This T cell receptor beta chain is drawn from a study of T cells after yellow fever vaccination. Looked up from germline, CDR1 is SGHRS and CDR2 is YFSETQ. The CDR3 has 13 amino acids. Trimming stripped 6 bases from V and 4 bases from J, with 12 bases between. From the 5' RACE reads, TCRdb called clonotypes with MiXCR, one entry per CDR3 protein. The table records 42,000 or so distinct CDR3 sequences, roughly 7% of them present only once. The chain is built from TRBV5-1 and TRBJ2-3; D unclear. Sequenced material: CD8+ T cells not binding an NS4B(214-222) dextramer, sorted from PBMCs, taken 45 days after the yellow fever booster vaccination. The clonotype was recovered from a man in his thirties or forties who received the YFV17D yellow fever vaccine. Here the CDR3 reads CASTPISSDTQYF. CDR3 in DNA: TGCGCCAGCACCCCAATTTCCTCAGATACGCAGTATTTT.